This T cell receptor (beta chain) originates from a study of cytomegalovirus exposure and HLA in healthy donors. Study-level findings and limits: In a later analysis, TCR beta V- and J-gene trimming was associated with a missense DCLRE1C variant. Earlier results showed most TCR beta V segments being productive about 87% or about 30% of the time. TCR beta sequences reportedly predicted most subjects' HLA-A and HLA-B alleles accurately. Diagnosis of cytomegalovirus status made by the classifier reportedly showed high specificity and sensitivity.

The PCR had 60 Vbeta and 13 Jbeta primers. TCRdb keeps only in-frame clones here, not all; method: immunoSEQ multiplex PCR. This repertoire shows about 150,000 clones, 65% to 85% found once; its top ten account for 6% to 8.5%. Details on this clone: What it binds is unknown.

V lost 3 bases, J lost 2 bases, and 1 base stayed unmatched. The germline CDR1 and CDR2 sequences are SGHTA and FQGNSA. This CDR3 has 16 amino acids. This receptor was obtained from a man aged 30-40 years in good health and CMV-seronegative. Sequenced input: PBMCs. The chain uses TRBV7-2 and TRBJ2-7, with 16 nucleotides matching TRBD2. The CDR3 DNA follows: TGTGCCAGCAGCTTGGGACTAGCGGGGGGGGCCTACGAGCAGTACTTC. Translated: CASSLGLAGGAYEQYF.